This T cell receptor beta chain was documented in a study of CD8 T cells in Susac syndrome. The CDR3 is 13 amino acids. CDR1 is MNHEY and CDR2 is SMNVEV in the germline V gene (reference sequence). The V end was cut by 3 bases, the J end by 4 bases, with 10 bases between. As controls, healthy donors matched for age and sex were used. Random hexamers were used to reverse transcribe the RNA input (roughly 0.5 to 1 ug). It was immunoSEQ multiplex PCR that amplified TCR beta CDR3 across 54 Vbeta and 13 Jbeta. Via MiXCR, TCRdb re-called the immunoSEQ multiplex PCR reads, giving one row per CDR3 protein. The repertoire holds 130,000 to 150,000 distinct CDR3 sequences, with about 93% as singletons.

This chain links TRBV27 with TRBJ2-7; the D gene is possibly TRBD1 (6 bases). The sequenced material came from CD8+ T cells from PBMCs. The receptor was derived from a human donor in good health. The CDR3 sequence is CASSFKQGYEQYF. The CDR3 nucleotides are TGTGCCAGCAGTTTTAAACAGGGATACGAGCAGTACTTC.